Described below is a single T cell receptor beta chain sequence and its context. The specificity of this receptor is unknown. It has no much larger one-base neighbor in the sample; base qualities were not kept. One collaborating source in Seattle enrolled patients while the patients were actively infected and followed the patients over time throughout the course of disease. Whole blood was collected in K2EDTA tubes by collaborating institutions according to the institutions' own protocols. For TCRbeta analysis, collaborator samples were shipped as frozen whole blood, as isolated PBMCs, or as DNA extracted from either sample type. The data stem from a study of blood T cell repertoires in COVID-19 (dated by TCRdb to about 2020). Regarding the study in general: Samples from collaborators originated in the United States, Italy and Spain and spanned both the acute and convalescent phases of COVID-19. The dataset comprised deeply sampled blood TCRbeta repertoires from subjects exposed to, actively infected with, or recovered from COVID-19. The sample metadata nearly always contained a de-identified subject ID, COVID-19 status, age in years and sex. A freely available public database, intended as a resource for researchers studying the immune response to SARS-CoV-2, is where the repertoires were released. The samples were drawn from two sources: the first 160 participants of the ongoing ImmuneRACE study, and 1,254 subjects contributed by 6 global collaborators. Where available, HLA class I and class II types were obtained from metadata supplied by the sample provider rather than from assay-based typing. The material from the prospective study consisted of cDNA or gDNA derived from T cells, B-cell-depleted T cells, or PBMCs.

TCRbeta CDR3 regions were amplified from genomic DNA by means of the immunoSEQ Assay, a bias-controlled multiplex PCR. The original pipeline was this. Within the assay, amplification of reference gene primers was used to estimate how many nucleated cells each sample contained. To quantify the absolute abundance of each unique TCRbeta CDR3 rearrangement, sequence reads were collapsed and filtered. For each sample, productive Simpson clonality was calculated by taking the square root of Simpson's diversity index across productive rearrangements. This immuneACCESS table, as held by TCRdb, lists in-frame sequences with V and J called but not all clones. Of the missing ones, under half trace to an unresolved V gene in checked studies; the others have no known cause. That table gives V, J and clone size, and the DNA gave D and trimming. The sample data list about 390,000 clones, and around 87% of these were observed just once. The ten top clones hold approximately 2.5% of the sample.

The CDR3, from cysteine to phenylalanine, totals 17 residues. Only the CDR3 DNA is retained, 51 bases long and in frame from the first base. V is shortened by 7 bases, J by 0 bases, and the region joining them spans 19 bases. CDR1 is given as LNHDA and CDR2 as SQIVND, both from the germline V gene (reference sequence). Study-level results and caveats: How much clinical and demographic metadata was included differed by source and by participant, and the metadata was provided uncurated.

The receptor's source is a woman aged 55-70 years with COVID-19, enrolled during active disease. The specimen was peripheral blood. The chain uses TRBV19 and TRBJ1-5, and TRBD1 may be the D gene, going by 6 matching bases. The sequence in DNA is TGTGCCAGTACACCCAGGTGGTTGGGGGCTAGCAATCAGCCCCAGCATTTT. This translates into CASTPRWLGASNQPQHF. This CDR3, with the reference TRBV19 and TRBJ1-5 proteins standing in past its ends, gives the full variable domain DGGITQSPKYLFRKEGQNVTLSCEQNLNHDAMYWYRQDPGQGLRLIYYSQIVNDFQKGDIAEGYSVSREKKESFPLTVTSAQKNPTAFYLCASTPRWLGASNQPQHFGDGTRLSIL.